A single sample gave rise to the 25 T cell receptor beta chains below, sequenced in a study of blood T cell repertoires in COVID-19. Libraries were prepared by immunoSEQ multiplex PCR; TCRdb keeps only in-frame clonotypes and omits some of them. The repertoire consists of hundreds of thousands of clones, with about nine tenths occurring once and the leading ten covering 1.5% to 2%. Source material: PBMCs or T cells enriched from blood (not recorded which). These receptors were obtained from a man aged 35-49 years who had recovered from COVID-19.

V usage is TRBV20-1 and J usage is TRBJ2-7; no clear D. CDR1 is DFQATT, CDR2 SNEGSKA, per germline (reference sequence). The V end lost 6 bases, the J end lost 0 bases, and 6 bases lay between the germline ends. The length of the CDR3 is 11 residues. The CDR3 loop is CSAQSSYEQYF. DNA for the CDR3: TGCAGTGCACAGTCCTCCTACGAGCAGTACTTC.

The chain links TRBV7-3 to TRBJ2-3, with 16 bases matching TRBD2. The CDR3 is 16 residues long. Germline CDR1 SGHTA, CDR2 FQGTGA. Losses at the gene ends were 4 bases for V and 4 bases for J; bases not matched to a gene: 2. For the CDR3, the DNA is TGTGCCAGCAGCTCCGGGACTAGCGGGGGGGCAGATACGCAGTATTTT. It translates to CASSSGTSGGADTQYF.

The rearrangement links TRBV24-1 to TRBJ2-5, with 11 bases fitting TRBD1. With 4 bases clipped from V and 5 bases from J, the junction kept 11 bases outside the gene matches. Germline V gene lookup returns CDR1 KGHDR and CDR2 SFDVKD. The CDR3 totals 17 residues. The CDR3 region has the DNA TGTGCCACCAGTGACCCGGGACAGGGGGGGTTAGGGGAGACCCAGTACTTC. Amino acids: CATSDPGQGGLGETQYF.

This rearrangement joins TRBV11-2 to TRBJ2-7, with D possibly being TRBD2 (5 bases). The CDR3 has 14 residues. Germline V gene data show CDR1 as SGHAT and CDR2 as FQNNGV. The V end lost 6 bases, the J end lost 3 bases, and 15 bases lay between the germline ends. Here the CDR3 DNA reads TGTGCCAGCAGTAGAGGGAGTGGGAGCTACGAGCAGTACTTC. Translation: CASSRGSGSYEQYF.

The chain uses TRBV4-1 and TRBJ2-5, with a tentative D call TRBD2 (6 bases). Trimming removed 0 bases at V and 7 bases at J, with 9 bases between. This CDR3 comprises 13 residues. Germline CDR1 reads MGHRA; CDR2 reads YSYEKL. CDR3 residues: CASSQDWGGTQYF. DNA of the CDR3: TGCGCCAGCAGCCAAGATTGGGGAGGGACCCAGTACTTC.

The chain links TRBV30 to TRBJ2-5; TRBD2 might be the D (6 bases). Trimming shortened V by 3 bases and J by 13 bases, and 18 bases separated the two germline ends. The germline V gene encodes CDR1 GTSNPN and CDR2 SVGIG (reference sequence). There are 12 residues in the CDR3. CDR3: CAWRATEGRPYF. CDR3 DNA sequence: TGTGCCTGGAGGGCCACGGAGGGTCGGCCGTACTTC.

This rearrangement joins TRBV10-1 to TRBJ1-2; 8 bases align to TRBD1. Trimming took 9 bases from V and 4 from J; bases not matched to a gene: 16. Germline V lookup: CDR1 WNHNN, CDR2 SYGVQD (reference sequence). The CDR3 is 16 amino acids. The CDR3 DNA is TGCGCCAGTTCGGGACAGGTTTGTCCGGCTCGCTATGGCTACACCTTC. This codes for CASSGQVCPARYGYTF.

The CDR3 region is CASGRTEAEQFF. CDR3 sequence (DNA): TGTGCCAGCGGCCGGACAGAAGCTGAGCAGTTCTTC. The V call is TRBV3-1 (or the pseudogene TRBV3-2), the J call TRBJ2-1; D might be TRBD1 (6 bases). CDR1 and CDR2 from the germline V gene are LGHDT and YNNKEL (reference sequence). The CDR3 consists of 12 residues. V was pared by 8 bases and J by 9 bases, with 14 bases between.

The chain recombines TRBV29-1 with TRBJ2-3, with a possible D match to TRBD2 (5 bases). Germline V gene lookup returns CDR1 SQVTM and CDR2 ANQGSEA. The CDR3 is 15 amino acids. Between the trimmed V and J ends, which lost 7 bases and 1 base, there was a span of 18 bases. The CDR3 nucleotides read TGCAGCGGACTACCAGTGGGCAGTGGCACAGATACGCAGTATTTT. Translated: CSGLPVGSGTDTQYF.

The chain links TRBV18 to TRBJ2-7, with TRBD1 matching 8 bases. The J segment lost 3 bases and the V segment lost 6 bases, leaving 4 bases of the junction unmatched. The CDR3 contains 13 residues. Per germline, CDR1 KGHSH and CDR2 LQKENI. The CDR3 nucleotides are TGTGCCAGCTCGCAGGGGGCGGGCTACGAGCAGTACTTC. Its translation: CASSQGAGYEQYF.

The gene calls are TRBV5-5 and TRBJ2-3, with D possibly being TRBD2 (6 bases). With 1 base removed from V and 0 bases from J, the gap between germline ends came to 9 bases. This CDR3 region has 15 residues. Germline CDR1 is SGHKS and CDR2 is YYEKEE (reference sequence). Written as DNA, the CDR3 is TGTGCCAGCAGCTTGTGGGGGGAAAGCACAGATACGCAGTATTTT. Its protein is CASSLWGESTDTQYF.

The chain has TRBV21-1 and TRBJ1-1; TRBD1, the table's D call, lacks a check against the DNA. TRBV21-1 is a recognized pseudogene. The CDR3 runs 14 residues. The CDR3 DNA reads as TGTGCCAGCAGCAAAAAAGGGGTTTGGGCTGAAGCTTTCTTT. Translation gives CASSKKGVWAEAFF.

CDR3 sequence: CASSYSSGVGEQFF. CDR3 in DNA: TGTGCCAGCAGTTACTCCTCAGGGGTAGGTGAGCAGTTCTTC. This chain links TRBV6-5 with TRBJ2-1, with D tentatively TRBD1 (6 bases). Germline values: CDR1 MNHEY, CDR2 SVGAGI. V was trimmed by 0 bases and J by 9 bases, leaving 12 bases between them. The CDR3 is 14 amino acids.

The rearrangement uses TRBV5-1 and TRBJ2-3; possibly TRBD1 for D (5 bases). V was pared by 4 bases and J by 4 bases, with 13 bases between. The germline V gene encodes CDR1 SGHRS and CDR2 YFSETQ. The length of the CDR3 is 14 residues. CDR3 coding DNA: TGCGCCAGCAGCACAACTTCAGGGTCAGATACGCAGTATTTT. As protein: CASSTTSGSDTQYF.

V is TRBV19 and J is TRBJ1-1; D is ambiguous. The germline V gene encodes CDR1 LNHDA and CDR2 SQIVND (reference sequence). The V end lost 1 base, the J end lost 4 bases, and 10 bases lay between the germline ends. This CDR3 has 14 amino acids. The chain's CDR3 is CASSIGGSFTEAFF. CDR3 nucleotides: TGTGCCAGTAGTATAGGAGGCAGTTTCACTGAAGCTTTCTTT.

As to this clone: One end of the junction is discordant with germline, which a read error may explain. V and J are TRBV10-3 and TRBJ1-4, with 9 positions matching TRBD1. This CDR3 has 16 amino acids. Germline-derived CDR1 and CDR2 are ENHRY and SYGVKD. The CDR3 coding sequence is TGTGCCATCAGTGAGTCGTTGACCGGGACAGGGCTAGGTATCCTTTTT. Encoded protein: CAISESLTGTGLGILF.

V gene TRBV6-2 or TRBV6-3 combines with J gene TRBJ1-4; TRBD1 matches 7 bases. Germline CDR1 MNHEY, CDR2 SVGEGT. V lost 5 bases to trimming and J lost 4 bases; unmatched junction nucleotides: 1. The CDR3 covers 13 residues. The chain's CDR3 is CASSDRDNEKLFF. The CDR3 DNA sequence: TGTGCCAGCAGTGACAGGGATAATGAAAAACTGTTTTTT.

The rearrangement links TRBV3-1 (or the pseudogene TRBV3-2) to TRBJ1-6; TRBD1 matches at 8 bases. V was clipped by 0 bases and J by 9 bases; unmatched bases: 7. The CDR3 has 16 residues. Germline V lookup: CDR1 LGHDT, CDR2 YNNKEL (reference sequence). CDR3 region: CASSQDPRGLSSPLHF. CDR3 nucleotide sequence: TGTGCCAGCAGCCAAGATCCCAGGGGGCTGAGTTCACCCCTCCACTTT.

The chain employs TRBV7-2 and TRBJ2-5; possible D gene TRBD1, 6 bases. Germline loops: CDR1 SGHTA, CDR2 FQGNSA. The CDR3 has 14 residues. Trimming stripped 5 bases from V and 0 bases from J, with 10 bases between. DNA for the CDR3: TGTGCCAGCAGCCCGACAGGCTACCAAGAGACCCAGTACTTC. It codes for CASSPTGYQETQYF. The full variable domain, its missing parts supplied by reference TRBV7-2 and TRBJ2-5, is GAGVSQSPSNKVTEKGKDVELRCDPISGHTALYWYRQSLGQGLEFLIYFQGNSAPDKSGLPSDRFSAERTGGSVSTLTIQRTQQEDSAVYLCASSPTGYQETQYFGPGTRLLVL.

This chain joins TRBV4-1 and TRBJ2-7, with D tentatively TRBD2 (7 bases). Germline CDR1 reads MGHRA; CDR2 reads YSYEKL. The V end was cut by 4 bases, the J end by 3 bases, with 16 bases between. The CDR3 spans 15 residues. CDR3: CASSPTGLDLYEQYF. CDR3 coding DNA: TGCGCCAGCAGCCCGACAGGACTAGACCTCTACGAGCAGTACTTC.

This clone was seen a few times. V gene TRBV7-8 combines with J gene TRBJ1-2, with 7 bases fitting TRBD1. Germline assignment: CDR1 SGHVS and CDR2 FQNEAQ. V lost 5 bases to trimming and J lost 3 bases; unmatched junction nucleotides: 6. The CDR3 spans 14 residues. CDR3 loop: CASSPRDSYYGYTF. The CDR3 DNA reads TGTGCCAGCAGCCCCCGGGACAGTTACTATGGCTACACCTTC. The full variable domain, its missing parts supplied by reference TRBV7-8 and TRBJ1-2, is GAGVSQSPRYKVAKRGQDVALRCDPISGHVSLFWYQQALGQGPEFLTYFQNEAQLDKSGLPSDRFFAERPEGSVSTLKIQRTQQEDSAVYLCASSPRDSYYGYTFGSGTRLTVV.

This chain connects TRBV13 to TRBJ2-7; a weak D match, TRBD2 (6 bases). Germline lookup yields CDR1 PRHDT and CDR2 FYEKMQ (reference sequence). The CDR3 covers 14 residues. The V end was cut by 4 bases, the J end by 8 bases, with 18 bases between. The DNA for the CDR3 is TGTGCCAGCAGCTCCGGGACTGATTCTTTTCAGCAGTACTTC. Protein: CASSSGTDSFQQYF. Combining the CDR3 with reference TRBV13 and TRBJ2-7 gives the whole variable domain AAGVIQSPRHLIKEKRETATLKCYPIPRHDTVYWYQQGPGQDPQFLISFYEKMQSDKGSIPDRFSAQQFSDYHSELNMSSLELGDSALYFCASSSGTDSFQQYFGPGTRLTVT.

The CDR3 loop is CASSQDGLGANNSPLHF. As DNA, the CDR3 is TGCGCCAGCAGCCAAGACGGGCTGGGGGCGAACAATTCACCCCTCCACTTT. The chain employs TRBV4-3 and TRBJ1-6, with D possibly TRBD1 on 6 matching bases. Germline CDR1 reads LGHNA; CDR2 reads YSLEER. V lost 0 bases, J lost 7 bases, and 16 bases lay in between. This CDR3 spans 17 amino acids.

The chain joins TRBV19 to TRBJ1-1; 10 bases agree with TRBD1. The V segment lost 2 bases and the J segment 1 base; nucleotides outside the gene matches: 4. The CDR3 contains 16 residues. Germline V gene lookup returns CDR1 LNHDA and CDR2 SQIVND (reference sequence). DNA of the CDR3: TGTGCCAGTAGTATAAGCCGGGACAGGGGGAACACTGAAGCTTTCTTT. Its translation is CASSISRDRGNTEAFF.

The chain employs TRBV24-1 and TRBJ2-2, with 9 bases aligning to TRBD1. CDR1 and CDR2 from the germline V gene are KGHDR and SFDVKD. This CDR3 region has 17 residues. V lost 4 bases, J lost 4 bases, and 9 bases stayed unmatched. CDR3 in amino acids: CATSDRNRGPATGELFF. The CDR3 bases are TGTGCCACCAGTGACCGTAACAGGGGGCCGGCCACCGGGGAGCTGTTTTTT.